This TCR beta chain was profiled in a study of vaccination effects on CD4 cells after COVID-19. Points on this clone: Its antigen is undetermined.

Only in-frame clones appear in the TCRdb table, and some are missing; sequencing was by immunoSEQ multiplex PCR. The top ten hold about 4.4% of the sample, which has fewer than 60,000 clones, around 84% seen once. V shed 7 bases and J 4 bases; nucleotides not matched to a gene: 5. The germline V gene has CDR1 MNHEY and CDR2 SVGAGI. The CDR3 extends over 14 amino acids. Once cultured for approximately ten days, the cells underwent separation to obtain CD4+ T cells. Two-dose BNT162b2 or mRNA-1273 vaccination was given to participants. Nucleocapsid antibodies were negative in the vaccine recipients, who had never had SARS-CoV-2 infection.

This chain joins TRBV6-5 and TRBJ2-1; 9 nucleotides align to TRBD2. Sequenced here: CD4+ T cells from PBMCs cultured without peptide, sampled after COVID-19 vaccination. The origin of this receptor is a human donor who received a COVID-19 vaccine. In DNA, the CDR3 is TGTGCCAGCAAGACTAGCGGAGTATACAATGAGCAGTTCTTC. It encodes CASKTSGVYNEQFF.